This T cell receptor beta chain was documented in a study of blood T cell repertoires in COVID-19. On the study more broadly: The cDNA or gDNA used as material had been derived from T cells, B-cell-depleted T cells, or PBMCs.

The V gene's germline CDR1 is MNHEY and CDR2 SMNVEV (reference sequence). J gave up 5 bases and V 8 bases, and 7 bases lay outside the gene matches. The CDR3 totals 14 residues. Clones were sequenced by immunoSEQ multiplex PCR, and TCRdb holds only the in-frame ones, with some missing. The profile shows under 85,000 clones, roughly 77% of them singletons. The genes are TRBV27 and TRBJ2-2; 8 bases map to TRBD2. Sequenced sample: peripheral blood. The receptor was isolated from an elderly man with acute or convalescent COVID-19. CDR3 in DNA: TGTGCCAGCTTTAGCGGGAAGAGGACCGGGGAGCTGTTTTTT. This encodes CASFSGKRTGELFF.